This T cell receptor (beta chain) was obtained from a study of vaccination and CD4 T cells after COVID-19. The treatment here: approximately 10-day PBMC culture with coronavirus spike peptide pools or control peptides (ViraFEST assay). Using peptide pools, antigen-specific T cells were expanded in ViraFEST before TCRs were sequenced. This clonotype has only a few counts. Its cognate antigen is unknown. Sequencing of cultured CD4+ T cell DNA used the Oncomine TCR Beta short-read assay. TCRdb analysed the PCR reads with MiXCR anew, one entry per CDR3 protein. This sample has 24,000 or so distinct CDR3 sequences, with around 40% found just once. The CDR3 is 14 residues long. Germline V CDR1 and CDR2: DFQATT, SNEGSKA (reference sequence). Trimming took 6 bases from V and 7 from J, leaving 22 bases between them.

The receptor was derived from a human donor who had recovered from COVID-19. The rearrangement joins TRBV20-1 to TRBJ2-7, with D perhaps matching TRBD1 (6 bases). The material sequenced was CD4+ T cells from blood, cultured in vitro. CDR3 region: CSARWTTGQGEQYF. The CDR3 DNA is TGCAGTGCGAGGTGGACGACAGGTCAAGGAGAGCAGTACTTC.